A selection of T cell receptor beta chains follows, all from one sample in a study of control samples from healthy donors and cancer patients. Libraries were prepared by immunoSEQ multiplex PCR; TCRdb keeps only in-frame clonotypes and omits some of them. This repertoire shows around 250,000 clones, about four fifths found once; its top ten account for about 14%. Sequenced sample: PBMCs. The receptors shown here come from a woman between 55 and 75 years old with lung cancer. Each CDR3 is given with its conserved first and last residue. A D gene is named only where the DNA matches it firmly. Rows give clone size only sometimes, using once, few, many, or a class for an expanded clone.

>once|TRBV19|TRBJ1-1|TRBD1
CASSVDRGLAEAFF
TGTGCCAGTAGTGTGGACAGGGGGCTGGCTGAAGCTTTCTTT
>-|TRBV11-3|TRBJ2-5|-
CASSYSPQGETQYF
TGTGCCAGCAGCTACTCCCCACAGGGAGAGACCCAGTACTTC
>-|TRBV7-8|TRBJ1-3|-
CASSLRTAGSGNTIYF
TGTGCCAGCAGCCTAAGGACAGCGGGCTCTGGAAACACCATATATTTT
>-|TRBV6-5|TRBJ1-6|-
CASMAGFNSPLHF
TGTGCCAGCATGGCGGGTTTCAATTCACCCCTCCACTTT
>once|TRBV19|TRBJ2-1|TRBD1
CASKAVTGADNEQFF
TGTGCCAGTAAGGCCGTTACAGGGGCGGACAATGAGCAGTTCTTC
>-|TRBV2|TRBJ1-4|-
CASSLDRSAEKLFF
TGTGCCAGCAGTTTAGACAGGTCTGCGGAAAAACTGTTTTTT
>-|TRBV9|TRBJ1-2|-
CASSVAEGANYGYTF
TGTGCCAGCAGCGTAGCTGAGGGGGCTAACTATGGCTACACCTTC
>-|TRBV19|TRBJ2-6|TRBD1
CASADRGTRIGANVLTF
TGTGCCAGTGCAGACAGGGGAACTCGCATTGGGGCCAACGTCCTGACTTTC
>-|TRBV4-1|TRBJ2-7|-
CASSQVPGNEQYF
TGCGCCAGCAGCCAAGTCCCAGGCAACGAGCAGTACTTC
>-|TRBV18|TRBJ2-5|-
CASSPLQEPRTQYF
TGTGCCAGCTCACCACTGCAGGAGCCTAGGACCCAGTACTTC
>-|TRBV28|TRBJ1-5|TRBD1
CASSLPQGALDQPQHF
TGTGCCAGCAGTTTACCGCAGGGGGCGCTGGATCAGCCCCAGCATTTT
>-|TRBV9|TRBJ1-3|-
CASSSGLPGSGNTIYF
TGTGCCAGCAGCAGCGGGCTCCCTGGCTCTGGAAACACCATATATTTT
>-|TRBV6-5|TRBJ1-5|-
CASSQTELVRQPQHF
TGTGCCAGCAGTCAAACAGAATTGGTACGTCAGCCCCAGCATTTT
>-|TRBV5-4|TRBJ1-2|TRBD1
CASSLKDRVGYGYTF
TGTGCCAGCAGCTTGAAAGACAGGGTAGGCTATGGCTACACCTTC
>-|TRBV9|TRBJ1-4|-
CASSVNPQNEKLFF
TGTGCCAGCAGCGTTAATCCCCAAAATGAAAAACTGTTTTTT
>few|TRBV7-8|TRBJ1-6|TRBD1
CASSFFTGTGGNSPLHF
TGTGCCAGCAGCTTTTTTACCGGGACAGGGGGAAATTCACCCCTCCACTTT
>-|TRBV2|TRBJ2-1|-
CASTENRDAEQFF
TGTGCCAGCACCGAAAACAGGGACGCAGAGCAGTTCTTC
>-|TRBV7-2|TRBJ2-5|-
CASSQEPGLGETQYF
TGTGCCAGCAGCCAGGAGCCGGGGTTGGGAGAGACCCAGTACTTC
>-|TRBV7-3|TRBJ2-1|-
CASSLTLASANEQFF
TGTGCCAGCAGCTTAACGTTGGCTAGCGCCAATGAGCAGTTCTTC
>-|TRBV28|TRBJ1-1|-
CASSLNRVRVGTEAFF
TGTGCCAGCAGTTTGAACAGGGTCCGGGTGGGCACTGAAGCTTTCTTT
>-|TRBV7-2|TRBJ2-1|-
CASSLSLPSPNEQFF
TGTGCCAGCAGCTTAAGCCTCCCTAGTCCCAATGAGCAGTTCTTC
>few|TRBV13|TRBJ2-7|-
CASSFGQGTRSYEQYF
TGTGCCAGCAGCTTCGGACAAGGGACAAGATCCTACGAGCAGTACTTC
>-|TRBV7-3|TRBJ2-3|TRBD2
CASSFTLAGADTQYF
TGTGCCAGCAGCTTCACACTAGCGGGTGCAGATACGCAGTATTTT
>-|TRBV9|TRBJ2-2|TRBD2
CASSVGGGSSTGELFF
TGTGCCAGCAGCGTTGGCGGGGGGAGTAGCACCGGGGAGCTGTTTTTT
>-|TRBV4-1|TRBJ1-5|-
CASSQDGGTINQPQHF
TGCGCCAGCAGCCAAGACGGAGGGACAATTAATCAGCCCCAGCATTTT
>-|TRBV2|TRBJ2-7|-
CASSSQGENYEQYF
TGTGCCAGCAGTTCCCAGGGTGAGAACTACGAGCAGTACTTC
>-|TRBV28|TRBJ1-4|TRBD1
CASTTGTGMVEKLFF
TGTGCCAGCACCACCGGGACAGGGATGGTTGAAAAACTGTTTTTT
>-|TRBV7-3|TRBJ2-1|TRBD2
CASSPTSGPSGGNEQFF
TGTGCCAGCAGCCCGACTAGCGGGCCATCGGGGGGCAATGAGCAGTTCTTC
>-|TRBV3-1/TRBV3-2|TRBJ1-1|-
CASSQGYQTSAFF
TGTGCCAGCAGCCAAGGATACCAGACGTCAGCTTTCTTT
>-|TRBV27|TRBJ2-1|-
CASSLSLIRGYEQFF
TGTGCCAGCAGTTTATCGTTAATAAGGGGTTATGAGCAGTTCTTC
>-|TRBV4-1|TRBJ2-3|-
CASSRYGGQGTDTQYF
TGCGCCAGCAGCCGATACGGGGGGCAAGGTACAGATACGCAGTATTTT
>-|TRBV3-1/TRBV3-2|TRBJ1-1|-
CASSHGQLNTEAFF
TGTGCCAGCAGCCATGGACAGCTGAACACTGAAGCTTTCTTT
>-|TRBV9|TRBJ1-2|-
CASKRSGGGNGYTF
TGTGCCAGTAAGCGTTCCGGCGGGGGGAATGGCTACACCTTC
>-|TRBV28|TRBJ1-6|-
CASSLISDHSPLHF
TGTGCCAGCAGCCTAATTTCGGACCATTCACCCCTCCACTTT
>-|TRBV10-3|TRBJ2-2|-
CAISESSQWTGELFF
TGTGCCATCAGTGAGTCTTCACAGTGGACCGGGGAGCTGTTTTTT
>few|TRBV7-7|TRBJ2-7|TRBD1
CASSHGTAYEQYF
TGTGCCAGCAGCCATGGGACAGCCTACGAGCAGTACTTC
>-|TRBV3-1/TRBV3-2|TRBJ1-5|-
CASSSQGSNQPQHF
TGTGCCAGCAGTTCACAGGGTAGCAATCAGCCCCAGCATTTT
>-|TRBV9|TRBJ1-1|-
CASSVEAQNTEAFF
TGTGCCAGCAGCGTAGAAGCGCAGAACACTGAAGCTTTCTTT
>-|TRBV7-9|TRBJ1-2|-
CASSSSEGGYRSYGYTF
TGTGCCAGCAGCTCCTCAGAAGGGGGATACAGAAGCTATGGCTACACCTTC
>-|TRBV19|TRBJ2-3|TRBD1
CASSVRDRGTDTQYF
TGTGCCAGTAGTGTCCGGGACAGGGGAACAGATACGCAGTATTTT
>-|TRBV5-5|TRBJ2-5|TRBD2
CASSLVIAGRGYEETQYF
TGTGCCAGCAGCTTGGTAATAGCGGGGAGGGGATATGAAGAGACCCAGTACTTC
>-|TRBV11-2|TRBJ1-1|-
CASSERLGGPTEAFF
TGTGCCAGCAGCGAACGACTGGGGGGGCCCACTGAAGCTTTCTTT
>-|TRBV19|TRBJ2-7|-
CASSIYPGGGYEQYF
TGTGCCAGTAGTATATACCCAGGCGGAGGGTACGAGCAGTACTTC
>-|TRBV9|TRBJ1-1|-
CASSVGLRGGGSTEAFF
TGTGCCAGCAGCGTAGGACTGCGAGGAGGGGGGAGCACTGAAGCTTTCTTT
>-|TRBV2|TRBJ2-7|-
CASRPRGSSYEQYF
TGTGCCAGCAGACCACGGGGGAGCTCCTACGAGCAGTACTTC
>-|TRBV5-6|TRBJ2-2|-
CASTFKYGLHTGELFF
TGTGCCAGCACCTTTAAATACGGACTGCACACCGGGGAGCTGTTTTTT
>few|TRBV7-8|TRBJ2-6|-
CASSLSPGANVLTF
TGTGCCAGCAGCTTATCGCCTGGGGCCAACGTCCTGACTTTC
>-|TRBV5-5|TRBJ1-4|TRBD1
CASSTQGTTNEKLFF
TGTGCCAGCAGCACACAGGGGACAACTAATGAAAAACTGTTTTTT
>-|TRBV3-1/TRBV3-2|TRBJ1-3|-
CASSPGRSSGNTIYF
TGTGCCAGCAGTCCAGGGCGCTCCTCTGGAAACACCATATATTTT
>-|TRBV20-1|TRBJ2-7|-
CSASQGHEQYF
TGCAGTGCTTCCCAGGGGCACGAGCAGTACTTC
>-|TRBV5-1|TRBJ2-2|TRBD1
CASSKGQGAYSGELFF
TGCGCCAGCAGCAAAGGACAGGGGGCTTATTCCGGGGAGCTGTTTTTT
>-|TRBV5-1|TRBJ2-2|-
CASSLKLFTGELFF
TGCGCCAGCAGCTTGAAACTTTTCACCGGGGAGCTGTTTTTT
>once|TRBV9|TRBJ2-5|-
CASSVDPDHRETQYF
TGTGCCAGCAGCGTAGACCCAGACCACCGGGAGACCCAGTACTTC
>-|TRBV12-3/TRBV12-4|TRBJ1-4|-
CASSLIRGGQLFF
TGTGCCAGCAGTTTAATTCGAGGGGGGCAACTGTTTTTT